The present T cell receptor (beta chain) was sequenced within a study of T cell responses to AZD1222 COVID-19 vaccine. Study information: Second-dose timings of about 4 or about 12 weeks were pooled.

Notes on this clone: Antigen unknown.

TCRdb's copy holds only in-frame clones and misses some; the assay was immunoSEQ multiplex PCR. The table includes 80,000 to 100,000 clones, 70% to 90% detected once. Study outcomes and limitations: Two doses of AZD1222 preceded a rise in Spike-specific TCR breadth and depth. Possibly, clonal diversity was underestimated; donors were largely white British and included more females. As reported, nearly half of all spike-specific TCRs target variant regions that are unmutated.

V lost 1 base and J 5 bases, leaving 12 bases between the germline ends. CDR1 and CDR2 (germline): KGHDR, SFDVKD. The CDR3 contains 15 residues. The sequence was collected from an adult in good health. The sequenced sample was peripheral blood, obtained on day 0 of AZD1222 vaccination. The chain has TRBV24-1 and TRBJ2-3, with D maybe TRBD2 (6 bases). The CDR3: CATSDLSAGVDTQYF. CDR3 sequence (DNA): TGTGCCACCAGTGATTTATCAGCGGGCGTAGATACGCAGTATTTT.